One sample yielded the 21 T cell receptor beta chains listed below, sequenced in a study of blood T cell repertoires in COVID-19. Generated by immunoSEQ multiplex PCR, the TCRdb table keeps only in-frame clones and is missing some. This table holds around 150,000 clones, about 77% found once. Sequencing was done on a sample of peripheral blood. These TCRs come from an elderly woman with acute or convalescent COVID-19.

The V and J genes are TRBV5-6 and TRBJ2-1; TRBD2 agrees at 7 bases. Unmatched junction bases numbered 2, after V lost 2 bases and J lost 0 bases. Germline V gene sequence: CDR1 SGHDT, CDR2 YYEEEE. CDR3 length equals 15 residues. DNA for the CDR3: TGTGCCAGCAGCTTCGGGGACTACTCCTACAATGAGCAGTTCTTC. Encoded protein: CASSFGDYSYNEQFF.

The chain employs TRBV7-9 and TRBJ1-2; TRBD1 aligns across 10 bases. This CDR3 has 15 amino acids. Per the germline V gene, CDR1 is SEHNR and CDR2 is FQNEAQ (reference sequence). V gave up 3 bases and J gave up 8 bases; unmatched junction bases: 9. This CDR3 reads CASSLGATGGEGYTF. The DNA for the CDR3 is TGTGCCAGCAGCTTGGGAGCGACAGGGGGCGAGGGCTACACCTTC.

The chain has TRBV5-8 and TRBJ2-7, with 10 bases matching TRBD1. V lost 5 bases to trimming and J lost 4 bases; unmatched junction nucleotides: 9. The CDR3 consists of 15 residues. CDR1 and CDR2 from the germline V gene are SGHTS and YDEGEE. CDR3 nucleotide sequence: TGTGCCAGCAGAAACGACCGGGACAGGGGTTACGAGCAGTACTTC. Its protein is CASRNDRDRGYEQYF.

This chain uses TRBV6-1 with TRBJ1-1; D not resolved. V lost 2 bases to trimming and J lost 6 bases, with 19 bases between them. The CDR3 is made up of 16 amino acids. Germline CDR1 MNHNS, CDR2 SASEGT. CDR3 in DNA: TGTGCCAGCAGTGAATACTTTGACCGGGTTGTGGCTGAAGCTTTCTTT. It yields the protein CASSEYFDRVVAEAFF.

The CDR3 loop is CASSLNRESTEAFF. The CDR3, as DNA: TGTGCCAGCAGCTTAAACAGGGAGTCAACTGAAGCTTTCTTT. The V and J genes are TRBV7-9 and TRBJ1-1; a possible D gene is TRBD1 (6 bases). CDR3 length equals 14 residues. The germline gives CDR1 SEHNR, CDR2 FQNEAQ (reference sequence). Trimming pared 2 bases from V and 5 bases from J, leaving 12 bases between.

This chain joins TRBV6-5 and TRBJ2-3; D is unclear. CDR1 is MNHEY, CDR2 SVGAGI, per germline. With 2 bases removed from V and 1 base from J, the gap between germline ends came to 7 bases. This CDR3 region has 14 residues. The CDR3 DNA reads as TGTGCCAGCAGTTACACGCAGGGCACAGATACGCAGTATTTT. Its protein product is CASSYTQGTDTQYF.

This clone has more than one count but fewer than ten. CDR3 sequence: CASNWDRGMEKLFF. The CDR3 DNA reads as TGCGCCAGCAACTGGGACAGGGGGATGGAAAAACTGTTTTTT. This sequence joins TRBV10-1 and TRBJ1-4; 11 bases align to TRBD1. This CDR3 comprises 14 residues. J lost 8 bases, V lost 7 bases, and 6 bases had no gene match. In germline, CDR1 is WNHNN, CDR2 SYGVQD (reference sequence).

The chain has TRBV30 and TRBJ1-6; TRBD1 aligns across 7 bases. CDR3 length: 13 amino acids. With V trimmed by 1 base and J by 6 bases, 0 bases remained unmatched. Germline V gene lookup returns CDR1 GTSNPN and CDR2 SVGIG (reference sequence). CDR3 DNA: TGTGCCTGGAGTGGACAGGGTAATTCACCCCTCCACTTT. Translating gives CAWSGQGNSPLHF.

This sequence joins TRBV5-1 and TRBJ2-7; TRBD1 might be the D (6 bases). CDR1 and CDR2 (germline): SGHRS, YFSETQ. The CDR3 extends over 15 amino acids. V lost 3 bases, J lost 0 bases, and 13 bases lay in between. The DNA of the CDR3 is TGCGCCAGCAGCTGGTCCGGGACAAACTCCTACGAGCAGTACTTC. Translation gives CASSWSGTNSYEQYF.

The chain joins TRBV9 to TRBJ1-2; D unclear. This CDR3 region has 14 residues. The V and J ends lost 4 bases and 2 bases respectively, with 12 bases between them. Per germline, CDR1 SGDLS and CDR2 YYNGEE. The CDR3 DNA reads as TGTGCCAGCAGCCCGCGCAACCTGAACTATGGCTACACCTTC. Translation: CASSPRNLNYGYTF. Full variable domain (outside the CDR3, taken from reference TRBV9 and TRBJ1-2): DSGVTQTPKHLITATGQRVTLRCSPRSGDLSVYWYQQSLDQGLQFLIQYYNGEERAKGNILERFSAQQFPDLHSELNLSSLELGDSALYFCASSPRNLNYGYTFGSGTRLTVV.

In its sample, this clone was seen once. The chain links TRBV18 to TRBJ1-5; no reliable D call. The germline V gene has CDR1 KGHSH and CDR2 LQKENI. The V end lost 3 bases, the J end lost 0 bases, and 6 bases lay between the germline ends. This CDR3 is 14 amino acids long. CDR3 amino acids: CASSPNYSNQPQHF. DNA for the CDR3: TGTGCCAGCTCACCCAACTATAGCAATCAGCCCCAGCATTTT.

V gene TRBV7-9 combines with J gene TRBJ2-7, with a tentative D call TRBD2 (6 bases). This CDR3 spans 16 amino acids. V lost 5 bases to trimming and J lost 5 bases, with 22 bases between them. Germline V gene data show CDR1 as SEHNR and CDR2 as FQNEAQ (reference sequence). Here the CDR3 DNA reads TGTGCCAGCAGCCCTCCGGGGGTCGCCCAGGTAGACGAGCAGTACTTC. This sequence encodes CASSPPGVAQVDEQYF.

This chain uses TRBV19 with TRBJ2-7; tentatively, D is TRBD1 (6 bases). Looked up from germline, CDR1 is LNHDA and CDR2 is SQIVND (reference sequence). V lost 5 bases, J lost 5 bases, and 16 bases lay in between. This CDR3 is built from 14 residues. Here the CDR3 DNA reads TGTGCCAGTAGTTCGCGACAGGCCCCCAACGAGCAGTACTTC. Encoded protein: CASSSRQAPNEQYF.

V is TRBV19 and J is TRBJ2-3, with D possibly matching TRBD1 (5 bases). From germline, CDR1 is LNHDA and CDR2 SQIVND (reference sequence). This CDR3 is built from 13 residues. V was cut by 5 bases and J by 1 base, with 7 bases left in between. The DNA of the CDR3 is TGTGCCAGTAGTGCACAGGGCACAGATACGCAGTATTTT. Amino acid sequence: CASSAQGTDTQYF.

The chain has TRBV2 and TRBJ1-4; tentative D call: TRBD1 (5 bases). Germline lookup yields CDR1 SNHLY and CDR2 FYNNEI. The CDR3 extends over 16 amino acids. Trimming removed 5 bases from V and 8 bases from J, with 21 bases in between. This CDR3 reads CASSLGEGRVEEKLFF. CDR3 coding DNA: TGTGCCAGCAGTCTGGGTGAGGGGAGGGTTGAAGAAAAACTGTTTTTT.

This chain's CDR3 is CASSLMQVEQYF. The CDR3 DNA follows: TGTGCCAGCAGCTTGATGCAGGTCGAGCAGTACTTC. V usage is TRBV5-6 and J usage is TRBJ2-7; D call uncertain. Trimming took off 1 base at V and 6 bases at J, with 8 bases between the two ends. The CDR3 totals 12 residues. Germline loops: CDR1 SGHDT, CDR2 YYEEEE.

J is TRBJ1-6 and V is TRBV6-1, with no clear D. V shed 2 bases and J shed 8 bases, with 13 bases lying between them. The CDR3 has 15 residues. The V gene's germline CDR1 is MNHNS and CDR2 SASEGT. In DNA form, the CDR3 reads TGTGCCAGCAGTGAAATCGACAACTCCTATTCACCCCTCCACTTT. Its protein is CASSEIDNSYSPLHF.

J is TRBJ1-2 and V is TRBV7-2; 7 nucleotides agree with TRBD1. This CDR3 has 14 residues. Germline trimming cut 6 bases from V and 5 bases from J; bases unmatched to any gene: 9. The germline V gene has CDR1 SGHTA and CDR2 FQGNSA. The CDR3 sequence is CASSNRGPGYGYTF. CDR3 in DNA: TGTGCCAGCAGTAACAGGGGCCCGGGGTATGGCTACACCTTC.

The chain couples TRBV29-1 to TRBJ2-7; TRBD1 aligns across 7 bases. Germline trimming cut 4 bases from V and 2 bases from J; bases unmatched to any gene: 8. Germline lookup yields CDR1 SQVTM and CDR2 ANQGSEA. The CDR3 extends over 14 amino acids. The CDR3 DNA reads as TGCAGCGTTGGGAGGACAGGCGTCACCTACGAGCAGTACTTC. It yields the protein CSVGRTGVTYEQYF.

V usage is TRBV5-6 and J usage is TRBJ2-1; TRBD2 aligns across 11 bases. Germline V CDR1 and CDR2: SGHDT, YYEEEE. This CDR3 spans 15 amino acids. V dropped 3 bases and J dropped 4; count of bases not matched to a gene: 3. The CDR3 sequence is CASSSPSGGYNEQFF. As DNA, the CDR3 is TGTGCCAGCAGCTCGCCTAGCGGGGGGTACAATGAGCAGTTCTTC.

The rearrangement joins TRBV5-1 to TRBJ1-1; D is perhaps TRBD1 (6 bases). The germline V gene encodes CDR1 SGHRS and CDR2 YFSETQ. Trimming cost V 0 bases and J 0 bases, with 9 bases left between them. The CDR3 contains 15 residues. DNA of the CDR3: TGCGCCAGCAGCTTGGCGGGACACATGAACACTGAAGCTTTCTTT. Translated: CASSLAGHMNTEAFF.